The 20 T cell receptor beta chains below come from one sample, sequenced in a study of shared clonotypes between healthy human individuals. Only CD45RO-negative cells positively selected for CCR7 counted as naive CD8 cells, so terminally differentiated effector memory CD45RA+ cells were excluded. Some clones are missing from TCRdb's copy, which holds only in-frame ones; the method was immunoSEQ multiplex PCR. The data contain around 1.9 million clones, over 85% of them singletons. Sample: naive CD8+ T cells from PBMCs. The receptor set was obtained from a man in his late teens or twenties in good health. Some clones in this sample may be carry-over from other donors' samples.

The chain links TRBV7-9 to TRBJ2-7; D gene ambiguous. The germline CDR1 and CDR2 sequences are SEHNR and FQNEAQ (reference sequence). The CDR3 runs to 14 residues. Trimming took off 1 base at V and 2 bases at J, with 9 bases between the two ends. The CDR3 sequence is CASSLGWNTYEQYF. The DNA of the CDR3 is TGTGCCAGCAGCTTAGGTTGGAATACCTACGAGCAGTACTTC. Drawing the rest from reference TRBV7-9 and TRBJ2-7, the complete variable domain is DTGVSQNPRHKITKRGQNVTFRCDPISEHNRLYWYRQTLGQGPEFLTYFQNEAQLEKSRLLSDRFSAERPKGSFSTLEIQRTEQGDSAMYLCASSLGWNTYEQYFGPGTRLTVT.

The chain joins TRBV6-6 to TRBJ1-3; TRBD1 matches 7 bases. This CDR3 spans 14 amino acids. Unmatched junction bases numbered 4, after V lost 4 bases and J lost 4 bases. Germline CDR1 is MNHNY and CDR2 is SVGAGI (reference sequence). This CDR3 is CASSSSGGGNTIYF. CDR3 sequence (DNA): TGTGCCAGCAGTTCCTCAGGGGGAGGAAACACCATATATTTT.

V is TRBV27 and J is TRBJ2-7; D tentatively reads TRBD1 or TRBD2 (5 bases each). The germline CDR1 and CDR2 sequences are MNHEY and SMNVEV (reference sequence). This CDR3 comprises 13 residues. Between the trimmed V and J ends, which lost 5 bases and 6 bases, there was a span of 14 bases. As DNA, the CDR3 is TGTGCCAGCAGTCCCGGGGCAGGGCTCGAGCAGTACTTC. As protein: CASSPGAGLEQYF.

This chain connects TRBV6-5 to TRBJ1-1; D not certain. CDR3 length: 14 residues. The germline CDR1 and CDR2 sequences are MNHEY and SVGAGI. Between the trimmed V and J ends, which lost 4 bases and 1 base, there was a span of 10 bases. CDR3 DNA sequence: TGTGCCAGCAGTTTGGGTCACACGAACACTGAAGCTTTCTTT. Amino acid sequence: CASSLGHTNTEAFF.

CDR3 loop: CASSIYSQGGNQPQHF. The CDR3 nucleotides read TGTGCCAGTAGTATTTATTCACAGGGCGGCAATCAGCCCCAGCATTTT. The chain combines TRBV19 with TRBJ1-5; D perhaps matches TRBD1 (6 bases). Germline CDR1 reads LNHDA; CDR2 reads SQIVND (reference sequence). The V and J ends lost 3 bases and 2 bases respectively, with 14 bases between them. The CDR3 has 16 amino acids.

The J gene is TRBJ2-7, the V gene TRBV19; D might be TRBD1 or TRBD2, each matching 5 bases. In germline, CDR1 is LNHDA, CDR2 SQIVND (reference sequence). V was cut by 10 bases and J by 4 bases, with 23 bases left in between. The CDR3 has 15 residues. The CDR3 spells CATQWSAAEGYEQYF. The CDR3, as DNA: TGTGCCACCCAGTGGTCGGCAGCCGAGGGGTACGAGCAGTACTTC.

The rearrangement links TRBV18 to TRBJ2-1, with D possibly being TRBD1 (6 bases). Germline V gives CDR1 KGHSH, CDR2 LQKENI. The ends were cut back, 0 bases at V and 6 bases at J, with 18 bases in the middle. The CDR3 runs 17 residues. The CDR3 here is CASSPPVVTGSANEQFF. The CDR3, as DNA: TGTGCCAGCTCACCACCGGTAGTAACAGGGTCGGCCAATGAGCAGTTCTTC.

The chain carries TRBV11-3 and TRBJ2-7; TRBD1 matches at 9 bases. The CDR3 runs 14 residues. Losses at the gene ends were 2 bases for V and 5 bases for J; bases not matched to a gene: 4. CDR1 SGHNT and CDR2 YENEEA come from the germline V gene. The CDR3 DNA is TGTGCCAGCAGCTTACGAGGGACAGGGCACGAGCAGTACTTC. Protein sequence: CASSLRGTGHEQYF.

The chain employs TRBV2 and TRBJ1-4; 7 nucleotides align to TRBD1. The length of the CDR3 is 16 residues. Germline V CDR1 and CDR2: SNHLY, FYNNEI. V lost 2 bases to trimming and J lost 1 base; unmatched junction nucleotides: 4. The CDR3 region has the DNA TGTGCCAGCAGTGAAAGAGGGGGCCAAACTAATGAAAAACTGTTTTTT. Amino acids: CASSERGGQTNEKLFF.

V and J are TRBV19 and TRBJ2-4, with D perhaps being TRBD1 or TRBD2 (5 bases each). Trimming removed 4 bases from V and 2 bases from J, with 15 bases in between. The CDR3 sequence is 16 residues long. Germline V gene lookup returns CDR1 LNHDA and CDR2 SQIVND (reference sequence). As DNA, the CDR3 is TGTGCCAGTAGTAGCCCCCGGGGCGAGACCAAAAACATTCAGTACTTC. This gives the protein CASSSPRGETKNIQYF.

This clone was picked up one time. The chain joins TRBV4-1 to TRBJ1-1, with 7 positions matching TRBD1. Germline assignment: CDR1 MGHRA and CDR2 YSYEKL. CDR3 length: 15 residues. After removal of 1 base from V and 4 bases from J, the junction contained 6 bases not matched to a gene. CDR3 loop: CASSQVYAGGTEAFF. The CDR3 nucleotides are TGCGCCAGCAGCCAAGTGTACGCAGGGGGCACTGAAGCTTTCTTT.

The J gene is TRBJ2-3, the V gene TRBV19; D not certain. The CDR3 has 16 amino acids. In germline, CDR1 is LNHDA, CDR2 SQIVND (reference sequence). V lost 5 bases and J 6 bases, leaving 21 bases between the germline ends. CDR3 nucleotide sequence: TGTGCCAGTAGTGATTTGCCTGGCCGGTTTCGGGATACGCAGTATTTT. It yields the protein CASSDLPGRFRDTQYF.

The chain is built from TRBV5-5 and TRBJ1-1; maybe TRBD1 (6 bases). The germline V gene encodes CDR1 SGHKS and CDR2 YYEKEE (reference sequence). The V end was cut by 2 bases, the J end by 3 bases, with 17 bases between. There are 16 residues in the CDR3. The CDR3 coding sequence is TGTGCCAGCAGCTTCAATCGAGGACAGCCTTACACTGAAGCTTTCTTT. Protein sequence: CASSFNRGQPYTEAFF.

This clone has just one count. The chain uses TRBV11-3 and TRBJ2-4, with 8 nucleotides matching TRBD1. The length of the CDR3 is 17 residues. The V and J ends lost 5 bases and 0 bases, in that order; junction bases with no gene match: 9. Germline lookup yields CDR1 SGHNT and CDR2 YENEEA. CDR3: CASSPNLDRGAKNIQYF. In DNA, the CDR3 is TGTGCCAGCAGCCCTAACCTAGACAGGGGAGCCAAAAACATTCAGTACTTC.

The CDR3 nucleotides are TGTGCCAGCAGAGAGAGGGGGCTACTAACGAGGGCCAATGAGCAGTTCTTC. It encodes CASRERGLLTRANEQFF. The chain recombines TRBV2 with TRBJ2-1, with 7 bases lining up with TRBD1. V lost 6 bases, J lost 6 bases, and 17 bases stayed unmatched. Germline CDR1 SNHLY, CDR2 FYNNEI. The CDR3 spans 17 residues. The full variable domain, with the rest looked up from reference TRBV2 and TRBJ2-1, is EPEVTQTPSHQVTQMGQEVILRCVPISNHLYFYWYRQILGQKVEFLVSFYNNEISEKSEIFDDQFSVERPDGSNFTLKIRSTKLEDSAMYFCASRERGLLTRANEQFFGPGTRLTVL.

The rearrangement links TRBV29-1 to TRBJ1-4; 10 nucleotides line up with TRBD1. With 4 bases clipped from V and 8 bases from J, the junction kept 7 bases outside the gene matches. The CDR3 runs 14 residues. The germline V gene has CDR1 SQVTM and CDR2 ANQGSEA. CDR3 region: CSVVDRGRGEKLFF. In DNA, the CDR3 is TGCAGCGTTGTCGACAGGGGGCGAGGAGAAAAACTGTTTTTT.

The V call is TRBV7-8, the J call TRBJ1-2, with a weak D call TRBD1 (5 bases). V was pared by 7 bases and J by 6 bases, with 24 bases between. The CDR3 covers 16 residues. In germline, CDR1 is SGHVS, CDR2 FQNEAQ. The CDR3 nucleotides are TGTGCCAGCAACGATGGGGCTACAGGCGTCCAGGATGGCTACACCTTC. It translates to CASNDGATGVQDGYTF.

The chain employs TRBV7-6 and TRBJ1-2, with TRBD1 matching over 10 bases. Germline assignment: CDR1 SGHVS and CDR2 FNYEAQ. V lost 6 bases to trimming and J lost 3 bases; unmatched junction nucleotides: 19. The length of the CDR3 is 19 residues. The CDR3 loop is CASSHEGLPGTGEDYGYTF. As DNA, the CDR3 is TGTGCCAGCAGTCACGAGGGGCTCCCCGGGACAGGGGAAGACTATGGCTACACCTTC.

The chain combines TRBV7-6 with TRBJ2-7, with D maybe TRBD2 (6 bases). V lost 4 bases to trimming and J lost 2 bases, with 9 bases between them. Germline lookup yields CDR1 SGHVS and CDR2 FNYEAQ. The CDR3 runs 13 residues. The CDR3 loop reads CASSSTGAYEQYF. DNA for the CDR3: TGTGCCAGCAGCTCCACGGGGGCCTACGAGCAGTACTTC.

The chain links TRBV5-6 to TRBJ1-1; D may be TRBD1 (6 bases). V lost 3 bases and J lost 4, with 10 bases in between. The germline CDR1 and CDR2 sequences are SGHDT and YYEEEE. This CDR3 region has 13 residues. CDR3 DNA sequence: TGTGCCAGCAGCTCTAACAGGGTCACTGAAGCTTTCTTT. This translates into CASSSNRVTEAFF.